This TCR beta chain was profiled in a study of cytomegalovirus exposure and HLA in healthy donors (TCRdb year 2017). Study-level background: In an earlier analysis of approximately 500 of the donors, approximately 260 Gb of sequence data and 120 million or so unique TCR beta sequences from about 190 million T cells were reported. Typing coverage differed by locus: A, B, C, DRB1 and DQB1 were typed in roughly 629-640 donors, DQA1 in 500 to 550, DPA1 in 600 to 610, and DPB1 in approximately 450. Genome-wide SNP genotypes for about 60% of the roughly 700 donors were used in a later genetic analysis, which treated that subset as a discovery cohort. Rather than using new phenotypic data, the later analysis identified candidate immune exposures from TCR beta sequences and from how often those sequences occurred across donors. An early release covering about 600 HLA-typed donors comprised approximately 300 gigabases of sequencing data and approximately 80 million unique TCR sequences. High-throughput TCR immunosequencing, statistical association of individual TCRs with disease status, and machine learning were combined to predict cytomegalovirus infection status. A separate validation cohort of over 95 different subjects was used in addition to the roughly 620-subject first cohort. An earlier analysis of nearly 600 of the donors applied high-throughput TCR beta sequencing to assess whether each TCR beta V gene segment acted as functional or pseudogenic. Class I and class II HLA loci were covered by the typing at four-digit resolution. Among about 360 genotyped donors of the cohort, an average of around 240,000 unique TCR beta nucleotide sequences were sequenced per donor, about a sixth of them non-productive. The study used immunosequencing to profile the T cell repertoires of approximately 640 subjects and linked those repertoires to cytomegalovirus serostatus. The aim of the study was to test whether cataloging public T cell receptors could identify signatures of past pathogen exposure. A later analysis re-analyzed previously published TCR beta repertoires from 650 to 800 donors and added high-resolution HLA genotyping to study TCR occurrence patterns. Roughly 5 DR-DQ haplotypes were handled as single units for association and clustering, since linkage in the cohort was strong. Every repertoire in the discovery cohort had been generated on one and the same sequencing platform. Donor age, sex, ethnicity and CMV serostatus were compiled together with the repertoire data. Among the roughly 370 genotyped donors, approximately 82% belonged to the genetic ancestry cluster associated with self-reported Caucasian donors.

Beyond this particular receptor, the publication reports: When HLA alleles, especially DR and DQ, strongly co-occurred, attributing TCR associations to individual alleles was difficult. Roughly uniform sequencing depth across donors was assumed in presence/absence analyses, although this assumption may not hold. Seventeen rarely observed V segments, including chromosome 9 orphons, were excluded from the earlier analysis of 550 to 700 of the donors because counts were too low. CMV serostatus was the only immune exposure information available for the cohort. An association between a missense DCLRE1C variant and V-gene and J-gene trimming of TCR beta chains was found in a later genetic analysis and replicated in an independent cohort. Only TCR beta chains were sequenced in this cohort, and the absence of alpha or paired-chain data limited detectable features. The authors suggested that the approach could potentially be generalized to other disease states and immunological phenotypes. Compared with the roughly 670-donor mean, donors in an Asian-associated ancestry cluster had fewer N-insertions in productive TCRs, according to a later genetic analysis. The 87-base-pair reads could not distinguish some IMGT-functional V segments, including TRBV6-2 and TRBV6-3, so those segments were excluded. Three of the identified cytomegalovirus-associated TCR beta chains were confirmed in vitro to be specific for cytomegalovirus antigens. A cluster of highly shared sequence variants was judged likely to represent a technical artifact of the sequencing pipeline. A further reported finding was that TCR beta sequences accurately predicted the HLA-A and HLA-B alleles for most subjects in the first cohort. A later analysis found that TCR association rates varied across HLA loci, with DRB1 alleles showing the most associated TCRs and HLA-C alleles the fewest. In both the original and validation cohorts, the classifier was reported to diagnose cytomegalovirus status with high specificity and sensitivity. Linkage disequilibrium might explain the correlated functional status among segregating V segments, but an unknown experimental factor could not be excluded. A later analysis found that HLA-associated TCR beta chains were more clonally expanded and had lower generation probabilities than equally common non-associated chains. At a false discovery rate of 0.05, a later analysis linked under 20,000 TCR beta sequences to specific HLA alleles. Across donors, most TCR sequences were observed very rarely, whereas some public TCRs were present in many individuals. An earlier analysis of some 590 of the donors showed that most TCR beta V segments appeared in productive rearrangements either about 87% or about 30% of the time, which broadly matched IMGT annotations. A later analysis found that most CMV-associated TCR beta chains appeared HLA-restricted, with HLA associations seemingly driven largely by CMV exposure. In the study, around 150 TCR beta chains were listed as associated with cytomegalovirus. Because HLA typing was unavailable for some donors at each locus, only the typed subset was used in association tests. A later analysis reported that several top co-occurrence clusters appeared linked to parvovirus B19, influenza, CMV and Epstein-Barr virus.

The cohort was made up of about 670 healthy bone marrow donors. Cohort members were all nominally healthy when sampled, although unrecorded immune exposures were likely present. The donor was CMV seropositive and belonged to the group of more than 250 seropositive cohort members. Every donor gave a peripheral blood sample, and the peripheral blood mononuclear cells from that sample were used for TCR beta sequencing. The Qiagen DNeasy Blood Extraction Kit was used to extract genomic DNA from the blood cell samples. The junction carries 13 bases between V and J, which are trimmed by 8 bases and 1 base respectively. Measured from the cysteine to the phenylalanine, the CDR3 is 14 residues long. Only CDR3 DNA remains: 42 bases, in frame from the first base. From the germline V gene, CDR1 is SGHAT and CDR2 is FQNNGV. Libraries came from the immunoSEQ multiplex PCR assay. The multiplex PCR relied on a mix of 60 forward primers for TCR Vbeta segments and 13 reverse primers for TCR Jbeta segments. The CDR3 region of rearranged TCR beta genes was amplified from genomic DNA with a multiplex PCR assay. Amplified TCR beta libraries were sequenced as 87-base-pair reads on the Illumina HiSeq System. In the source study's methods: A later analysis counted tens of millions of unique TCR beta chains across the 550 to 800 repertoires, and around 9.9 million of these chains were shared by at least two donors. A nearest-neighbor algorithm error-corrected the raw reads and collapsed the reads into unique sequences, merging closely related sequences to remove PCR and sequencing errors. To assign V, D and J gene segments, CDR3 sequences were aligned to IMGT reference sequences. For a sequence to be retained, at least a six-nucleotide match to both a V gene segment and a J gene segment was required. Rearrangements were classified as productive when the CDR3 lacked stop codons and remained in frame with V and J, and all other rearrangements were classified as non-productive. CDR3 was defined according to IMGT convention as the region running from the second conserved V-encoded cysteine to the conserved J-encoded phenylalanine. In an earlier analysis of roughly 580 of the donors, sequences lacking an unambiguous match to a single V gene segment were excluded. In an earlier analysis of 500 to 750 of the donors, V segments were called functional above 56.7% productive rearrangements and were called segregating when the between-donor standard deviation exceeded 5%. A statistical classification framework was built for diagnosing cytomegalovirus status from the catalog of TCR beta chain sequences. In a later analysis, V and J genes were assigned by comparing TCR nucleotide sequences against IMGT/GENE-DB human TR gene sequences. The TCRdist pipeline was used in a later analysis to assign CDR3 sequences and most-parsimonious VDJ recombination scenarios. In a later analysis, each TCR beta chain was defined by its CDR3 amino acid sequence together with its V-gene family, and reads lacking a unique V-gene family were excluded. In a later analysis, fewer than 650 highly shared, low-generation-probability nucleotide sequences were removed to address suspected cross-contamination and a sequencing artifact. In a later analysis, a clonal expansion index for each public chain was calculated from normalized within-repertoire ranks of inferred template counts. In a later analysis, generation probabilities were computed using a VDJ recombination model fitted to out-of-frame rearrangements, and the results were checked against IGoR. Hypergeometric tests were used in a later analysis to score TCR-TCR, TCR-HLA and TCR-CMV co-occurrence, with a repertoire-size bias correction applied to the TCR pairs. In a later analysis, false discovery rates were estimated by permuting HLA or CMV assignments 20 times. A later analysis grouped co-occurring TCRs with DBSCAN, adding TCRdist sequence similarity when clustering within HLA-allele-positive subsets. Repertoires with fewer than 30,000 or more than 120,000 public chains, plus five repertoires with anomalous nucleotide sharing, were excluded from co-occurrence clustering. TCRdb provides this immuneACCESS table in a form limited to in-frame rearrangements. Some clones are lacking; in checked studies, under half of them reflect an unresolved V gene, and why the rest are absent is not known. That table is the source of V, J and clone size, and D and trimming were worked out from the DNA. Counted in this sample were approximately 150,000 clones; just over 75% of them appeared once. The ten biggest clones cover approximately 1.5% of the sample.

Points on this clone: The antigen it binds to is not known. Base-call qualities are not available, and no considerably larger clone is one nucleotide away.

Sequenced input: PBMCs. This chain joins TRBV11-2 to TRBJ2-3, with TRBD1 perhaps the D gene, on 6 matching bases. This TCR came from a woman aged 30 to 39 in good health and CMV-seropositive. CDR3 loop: CASGEAGGTDTQYF. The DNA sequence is TGTGCCAGCGGCGAGGCAGGGGGCACAGATACGCAGTATTTT.